This TCR beta chain is drawn from a study of blood T cell repertoires in COVID-19. The wider study: The United States, Italy and Spain were the sources of the acute and convalescent COVID-19 samples.

The Seattle patients, enrolled during active infection, were followed longitudinally. Assay: immunoSEQ multiplex PCR; the TCRdb copy retains only in-frame clones and omits some. The sample contains roughly 120,000 clones, 90% of which appear only once. V lost 3 bases and J lost 5; bases outside the gene matches: 14. This CDR3 contains 18 residues. Germline-derived CDR1 and CDR2 are SGDLS and YYNGEE. The TCR sequence derives from a woman aged 60-75 years with COVID-19, enrolled during active disease. Sequences were obtained from peripheral blood. The chain has TRBV9 and TRBJ2-5; TRBD2 aligns across 12 bases. The CDR3 sequence: CASSGKTSGGPSWETQYF. The CDR3, as DNA: TGTGCCAGCAGCGGAAAAACTAGCGGGGGGCCCTCTTGGGAGACCCAGTACTTC.